Below are 3 T cell receptor beta chains sequenced from a single sample in a study of cytomegalovirus exposure and HLA in healthy donors (dated by TCRdb to the late 2010s). The library relied on the immunoSEQ multiplex PCR assay. For the multiplex PCR, a mixture combining 60 forward primers for TCR Vbeta segments and 13 reverse primers for TCR Jbeta segments was used. TCRdb took over this immuneACCESS table, retaining in-frame rearrangements with V and J assigned. Such tables are incomplete; in checked studies, under half of the missing clones stem from an unresolved V gene, and the remainder is unexplained. A total of 110,000 to 150,000 clones appear in this sample, 80% of them only once. The biggest ten clones account for just over 4.5% of the sample. Material: PBMCs. The receptors originated from a man in his forties or fifties in good health and CMV-seronegative.

This clone came up once. This chain connects TRBV28 to TRBJ2-5; 14 bases match TRBD2. The CDR3 loop spans 18 amino acids. Germline V gives CDR1 MDHEN, CDR2 SYDVKM. Germline trimming cut 2 bases from V and 7 bases from J; bases unmatched to any gene: 12. This CDR3 is CASSLGGTSGGPLPTQYF. In DNA form, the CDR3 reads TGTGCCAGCAGTTTAGGCGGGACTAGCGGGGGCCCGCTACCGACCCAGTACTTC.

The chain uses TRBV28 and TRBJ2-5, with D possibly TRBD2 on 6 matching bases. The CDR3 contains 14 residues. Per germline, CDR1 MDHEN and CDR2 SYDVKM. Trimming took 5 bases from V and 2 from J, leaving 12 bases between them. CDR3 bases: TGTGCCAGCAGTCGGACTATCCTGCAAGAGACCCAGTACTTC. Translation: CASSRTILQETQYF.

J is TRBJ2-4 and V is TRBV6-1; a possible D gene is TRBD1 (5 bases). The CDR3 covers 12 residues. Germline CDR1 reads MNHNS; CDR2 reads SASEGT. Trimming stripped 4 bases from V and 9 bases from J, with 10 bases between. CDR3 loop: CASSAAGPIQYF. CDR3 coding DNA: TGTGCCAGCAGTGCGGCAGGGCCCATTCAGTACTTC.